Listed here is a single T cell receptor beta chain. Next came a second PCR, run for about 6 to 11 cycles, which used a sample-barcoded 5' primer along with a J-beta primer mix. TCRdb ran MiXCR on the 5' RACE reads and lists one entry per CDR3 protein. The sample yields some 800,000 distinct CDR3 sequences, around 25% seen once. This record belongs to a study of blood T cells in healthy people across ages. Trimming took 7 bases from V and 1 from J, leaving 10 bases between them. Germline V gene data show CDR1 as SNHLY and CDR2 as FYNNEI. This CDR3 is 14 amino acids long. These data were also reused for a study on T cells of mothers and their children.

The sequenced sample was blood. This chain links TRBV2 with TRBJ2-2; the D is unclear. The TCR originated in a boy under 18 in good health. The CDR3 DNA reads TGTGCCAGCATTGGGCCAGGGAACACCGGGGAGCTGTTTTTT. Its protein product is CASIGPGNTGELFF.